The source of this T cell receptor (beta chain) is a study of CD4 and CD8 cells across lung adenocarcinoma regions. TCRdb used MiXCR to reprocess the PCR reads, holding one entry per CDR3 protein. The repertoire holds about 25,000 distinct CDR3 sequences, with around 56% as singletons. This clonotype is termed medium-sized. Trimming removed 1 base from V and 4 bases from J, with 10 bases in between. Germline V gene sequence: CDR1 MNHNS, CDR2 SASEGT. This CDR3 comprises 14 residues. The patients had localized lung adenocarcinoma, a non-small cell subtype. The chain combines TRBV6-1 with TRBJ1-2, with a weak D call TRBD1 (5 bases). The receptor's source is a male donor with lung adenocarcinoma. The CD4 and CD8 labels of this study may be unreliable. Sequenced material: CD8+ T cells from the center of a lung tumor. The CDR3 region is CASSEGGRTYGYTF. CDR3 coding DNA: TGTGCCAGCAGTGAAGGGGGACGGACCTATGGCTACACCTTC.